This T cell receptor (beta chain) is drawn from a study of vaccination effects on CD4 cells after COVID-19. Germline assignment: CDR1 KGHDR and CDR2 SFDVKD. The CDR3 totals 9 residues. The table came from immunoSEQ multiplex PCR; TCRdb's copy has only in-frame clones and leaves some out. This sample yields 65,000 to 70,000 clones, of which roughly three quarters are seen a single time; about 0.91% belongs to the top ten. In the case of this clone: The antigen is undetermined. Sequence at one end of the junction differs from germline and may be a read error.

In the ViraFEST assay, antigen-specific CD4+ clonotypes were identified by expansion after peptide-pool stimulation. Investigators separated out CD4+ T cells once around nine days of culture had passed. The vaccine given was either BNT162b2 or mRNA-1273, in two doses. Replacing half the medium with IL-2 medium was done on days 3 and 7. The chain links TRBV24-1 to TRBJ1-1; unclear D gene. The receptor's source is a human donor who received a COVID-19 vaccine. The source was CD4+ T cells from PBMCs cultured with HCoV-OC43 spike peptides, collected after COVID-19 vaccination. Specified subset: HCoV-OC43 spike overlapping peptide pool stimulation. CDR3 DNA: TGTGCCACCAGTGACCGTGGACCTTTT. Encoded protein: CATSDRGPF.